This T cell receptor beta chain comes out of a study of blood T cell repertoires in COVID-19. Looking at the study overall: Whether acute or convalescent, the COVID-19 samples came from the United States, Italy and Spain. The analysed material was cDNA or gDNA that came from T cells, B-cell-depleted T cells, or PBMCs.

The CDR3 is made up of 16 amino acids. Germline-derived CDR1 and CDR2 are KGHSH and LQKENI. Trimming cost V 1 base and J 8 bases; bases outside gene matches: 10. Per the authors' pipeline: Reference gene primer amplification in the assay estimated nucleated cell counts. TCRdb's copy holds only in-frame clones and misses some; the assay was immunoSEQ multiplex PCR. The DNA was the basis for D and trimming; V, J and clone size are from that table. The sample shows a few hundred thousand clones, over 65% of them seen only once. The source material was peripheral blood. The TCR was taken from a woman older than 75 with acute or convalescent COVID-19. The rearrangement uses TRBV18 and TRBJ1-4; 7 bases fit TRBD1. CDR3 sequence (DNA): TGTGCCAGCTCACCACGTACAGGGGACGAAGAGGAAAAACTGTTTTTT. Translating it yields CASSPRTGDEEEKLFF. Variable domain in full (rest from reference TRBV18 and TRBJ1-4): NAGVMQNPRHLVRRRGQEARLRCSPMKGHSHVYWYRQLPEEGLKFMVYLQKENIIDESGMPKERFSAEFPKEGPSILRIQQVVRGDSAAYFCASSPRTGDEEEKLFFGSGTQLSVL.